This T cell receptor (beta chain) was recorded in a study of blood T cells in healthy people across ages. Notes on this clonotype: Its cognate antigen is unknown.

Primers used in a second PCR of about 7 to 11 cycles were a sample-barcoded 5' primer and a J-beta primer mix. TCRdb reprocessed the 5' RACE reads with MiXCR, giving one entry per CDR3 protein. The table shows some 760,000 distinct CDR3 sequences, with roughly 25% occurring only once. Overall study findings and caveats: Age brought a roughly linear fall in TCR beta diversity measured per million T cells. It was held that diversity estimates obtained from one million T cells represented underestimates.

The V end was cut by 3 bases, the J end by 2 bases, with 11 bases between. Germline V gene sequence: CDR1 KGHSH, CDR2 LQKENI. The CDR3 totals 14 residues. A further study also used this sample, focusing on T cells of mothers and their children. As that study records: Several million TCR beta reads per child versus over 8.5 million per mother.

Sequencing was performed on blood. V is TRBV18 and J is TRBJ2-7; possibly TRBD2 for D (6 bases). The TCR comes from a boy between 10 and 17 years old in good health. CDR3 protein: CASSPGRGTYEQYF. Written as DNA, the CDR3 is TGTGCCAGCTCACCGGGGCGGGGAACCTACGAGCAGTACTTC.